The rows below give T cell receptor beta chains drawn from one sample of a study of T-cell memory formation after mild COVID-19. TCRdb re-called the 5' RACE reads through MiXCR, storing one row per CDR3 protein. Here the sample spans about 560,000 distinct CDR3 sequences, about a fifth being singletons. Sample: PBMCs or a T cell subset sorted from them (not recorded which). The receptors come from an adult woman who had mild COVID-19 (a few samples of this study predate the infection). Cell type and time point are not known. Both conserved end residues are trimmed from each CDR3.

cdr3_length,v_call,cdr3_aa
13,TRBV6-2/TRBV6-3,ASSPNRQRNQPQH
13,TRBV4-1,ASSQEGGVKNIQY
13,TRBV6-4,ASSGGRGPGDEQF
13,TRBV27,ASSSGGKGDYGYT
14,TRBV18,ASSPTVPSSNQPQH
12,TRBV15,ATSRGRGTDTQY
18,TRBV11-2,ASSAGGAGGQSRNTGELF
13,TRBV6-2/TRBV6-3,ASSNREQRNNEQF
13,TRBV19,ASSASGVYNYEQY
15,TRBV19,ASRVGTGLYSGNTIY
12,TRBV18,ASSPRDTAYEQY
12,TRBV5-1,ASSVNAGGDTQY
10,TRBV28,ASKTASYGYT
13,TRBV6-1,ASSRDSLVSHEQY
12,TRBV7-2,ASSGTGGGLGQY